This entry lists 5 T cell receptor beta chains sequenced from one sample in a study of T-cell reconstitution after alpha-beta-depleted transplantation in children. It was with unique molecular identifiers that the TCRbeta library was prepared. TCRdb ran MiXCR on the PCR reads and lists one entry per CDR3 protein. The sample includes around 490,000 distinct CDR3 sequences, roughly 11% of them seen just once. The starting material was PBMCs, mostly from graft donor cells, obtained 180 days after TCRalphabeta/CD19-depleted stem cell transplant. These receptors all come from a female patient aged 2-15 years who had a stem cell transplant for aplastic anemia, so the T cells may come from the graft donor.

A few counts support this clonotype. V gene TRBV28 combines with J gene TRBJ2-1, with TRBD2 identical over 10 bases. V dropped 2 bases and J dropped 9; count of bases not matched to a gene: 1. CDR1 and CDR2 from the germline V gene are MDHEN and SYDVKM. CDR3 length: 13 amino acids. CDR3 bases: TGTGCCAGCAGTTTAAGACTAGCGGGTGAGCAGTTCTTC. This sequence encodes CASSLRLAGEQFF.

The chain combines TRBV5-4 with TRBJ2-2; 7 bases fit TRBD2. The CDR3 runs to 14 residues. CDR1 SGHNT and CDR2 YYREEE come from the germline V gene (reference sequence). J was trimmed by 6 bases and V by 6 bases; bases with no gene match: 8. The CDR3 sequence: CASTLEAGPGELFF. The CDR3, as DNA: TGTGCCAGCACCCTGGAAGCGGGACCCGGGGAGCTGTTTTTT.

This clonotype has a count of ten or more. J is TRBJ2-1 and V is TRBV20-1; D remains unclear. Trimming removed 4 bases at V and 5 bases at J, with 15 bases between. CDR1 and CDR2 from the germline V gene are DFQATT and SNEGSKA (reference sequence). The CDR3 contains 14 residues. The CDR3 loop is CSAIAWLGDNEQFF. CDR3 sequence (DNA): TGCAGTGCTATAGCCTGGCTAGGAGACAATGAGCAGTTCTTC.

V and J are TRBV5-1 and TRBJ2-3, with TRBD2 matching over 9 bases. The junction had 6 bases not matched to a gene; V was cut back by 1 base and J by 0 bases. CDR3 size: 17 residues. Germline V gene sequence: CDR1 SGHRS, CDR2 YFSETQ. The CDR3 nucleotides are TGCGCCAGCAGCTTGTGGTCTAGCGGGACCAGCACAGATACGCAGTATTTT. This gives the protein CASSLWSSGTSTDTQYF.

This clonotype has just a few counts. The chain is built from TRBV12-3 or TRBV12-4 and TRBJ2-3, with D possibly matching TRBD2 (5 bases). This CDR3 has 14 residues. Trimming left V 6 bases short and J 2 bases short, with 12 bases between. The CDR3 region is CASSTAGTTDTQYF. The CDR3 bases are TGTGCCAGCAGCACGGCGGGCACCACAGATACGCAGTATTTT.